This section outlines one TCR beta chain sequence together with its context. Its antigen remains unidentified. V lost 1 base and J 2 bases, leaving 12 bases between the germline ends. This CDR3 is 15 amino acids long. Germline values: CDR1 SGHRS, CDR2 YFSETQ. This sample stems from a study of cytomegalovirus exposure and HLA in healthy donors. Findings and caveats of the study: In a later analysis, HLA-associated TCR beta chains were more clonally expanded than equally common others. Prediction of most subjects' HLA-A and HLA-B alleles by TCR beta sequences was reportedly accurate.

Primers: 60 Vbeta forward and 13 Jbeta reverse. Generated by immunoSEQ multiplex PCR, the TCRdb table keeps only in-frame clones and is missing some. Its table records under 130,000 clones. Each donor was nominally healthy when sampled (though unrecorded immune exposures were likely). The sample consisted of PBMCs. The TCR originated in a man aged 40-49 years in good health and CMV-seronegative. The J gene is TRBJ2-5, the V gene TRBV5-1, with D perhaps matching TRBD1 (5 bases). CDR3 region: CASSLTGLPQETQYF. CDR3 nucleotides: TGCGCCAGCAGCTTGACAGGCCTTCCTCAAGAGACCCAGTACTTC. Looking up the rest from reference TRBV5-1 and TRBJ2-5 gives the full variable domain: KAGVTQTPRYLIKTRGQQVTLSCSPISGHRSVSWYQQTPGQGLQFLFEYFSETQRNKGNFPGRFSGRQFSNSRSEMNVSTLELGDSALYLCASSLTGLPQETQYFGPGTRLLVL.